These 15 T cell receptor beta chains were all obtained from the same sample, sequenced in a study of blood T cells in healthy people across ages. A second PCR, run for roughly 7 to 11 cycles, used a sample-barcoded 5' primer plus a J-beta primer mix. MiXCR, applied by TCRdb to the 5' RACE reads, yields one record per CDR3 protein. The top ten clones hold about an eighth of a sample with around 990,000 distinct CDR3 sequences, roughly two fifths of them seen once. Sequenced input: blood. The origin of the receptors is a man in his late teens or twenties in good health.

Remarks on this clonotype: Relative to the germline gene, one junction end is altered; a read error may explain this. The chain carries TRBV7-2 and TRBJ2-3; 8 positions match TRBD1. The CDR3 runs 18 residues. The germline V gene encodes CDR1 SGHTA and CDR2 FQGNSA. The CDR3 nucleotides are TGTGCCAGCAGCTCATCAGGGACAGGCGGAGATAGCACAGACACGCAGTATTTT. As protein: CASSSSGTGGDSTDTQYF.

This chain uses TRBV12-5 with TRBJ2-1; D possibly corresponds to TRBD2 (5 bases). The V end was cut by 4 bases, the J end by 9 bases, with 13 bases between. CDR1 is LGHNT and CDR2 is FRNRAP in the germline V gene. This CDR3 spans 13 amino acids. CDR3 amino acids: CASGSGLSGEQFF. The CDR3 DNA follows: TGTGCTAGTGGTTCCGGGTTAAGCGGTGAGCAGTTCTTC.

This clonotype appeared a few times. CDR3 sequence reads: CASSRTITSTDTQYF. The CDR3 nucleotides read TGTGCCAGCAGTCGGACTATTACTAGCACAGATACGCAGTATTTT. V is TRBV6-2 or TRBV6-3 and J is TRBJ2-3, with a tentative D call TRBD2 (6 bases). There are 15 residues in the CDR3. V lost 5 bases and J 0 bases, leaving 12 bases between the germline ends. Germline CDR1 is MNHEY and CDR2 is SVGEGT.

This chain links TRBV19 with TRBJ1-2; 9 positions match TRBD1. CDR3 length equals 14 residues. Germline CDR1 and CDR2: LNHDA and SQIVND (reference sequence). With V trimmed by 8 bases and J by 3 bases, 7 bases remained unmatched. This CDR3 reads CASRKQGADYGYTF. In nucleotides, the CDR3 is TGTGCCAGTCGGAAACAGGGGGCGGACTATGGCTACACCTTC. Based on the CDR3 plus reference TRBV19 and TRBJ1-2, the full variable domain is DGGITQSPKYLFRKEGQNVTLSCEQNLNHDAMYWYRQDPGQGLRLIYYSQIVNDFQKGDIAEGYSVSREKKESFPLTVTSAQKNPTAFYLCASRKQGADYGYTFGSGTRLTVV.

V usage is TRBV10-3 and J usage is TRBJ1-2; 7 bases map to TRBD1. CDR3 length equals 15 residues. Germline V CDR1 and CDR2: ENHRY, SYGVKD. V shed 4 bases and J 2 bases; nucleotides not matched to a gene: 7. CDR3 amino acids: CAISGDRAENYGYTF. The CDR3 DNA follows: TGTGCCATCAGTGGTGACAGGGCGGAGAACTATGGCTACACCTTC.

The J gene is TRBJ2-7, the V gene TRBV20-1, with 10 positions matching TRBD2. Looked up from germline, CDR1 is DFQATT and CDR2 is SNEGSKA (reference sequence). V dropped 7 bases and J dropped 7; count of bases not matched to a gene: 22. This CDR3 is built from 17 residues. The CDR3, as DNA: TGCAGTGGAAGCGGGGGGGCCGAAATGGGCTCCTACAATGAGCAGTACTTC. Its translation is CSGSGGAEMGSYNEQYF.

This clonotype was found many times. The V call is TRBV24-1, the J call TRBJ2-1, with TRBD2 identical over 7 bases. The CDR3 extends over 17 amino acids. Losses at the gene ends were 6 bases for V and 0 bases for J; bases not matched to a gene: 10. Germline CDR1 is KGHDR and CDR2 is SFDVKD. The CDR3 region is CATSPGWRGNSYNEQFF. CDR3 DNA: TGTGCCACCAGTCCCGGGTGGCGGGGGAACTCCTACAATGAGCAGTTCTTC.

This clonotype was observed a few times. A read error is possible here, since a much larger clone lies one base away. This chain connects TRBV6-5 to TRBJ1-1; TRBD1 agrees at 8 bases. Per the germline V gene, CDR1 is MNHEY and CDR2 is SVGAGI. The CDR3 length is 14 residues. The CDR3 coding sequence is TGTGCCGGCAGTCTCGGGACAGGGAACACTGAAGCTTTCTTT. Amino acid sequence: CAGSLGTGNTEAFF.

V and J are TRBV20-1 and TRBJ2-1; TRBD2 agrees at 11 bases. The CDR3 contains 15 residues. Losses at the gene ends were 3 bases for V and 10 bases for J; bases not matched to a gene: 11. Per the germline V gene, CDR1 is DFQATT and CDR2 is SNEGSKA (reference sequence). The CDR3 region is CSASRLAGRQAEQFF. CDR3 DNA: TGCAGTGCTAGCAGACTAGCGGGGCGCCAAGCGGAGCAGTTCTTC.

This clonotype was seen a handful of times. This chain connects TRBV6-6 to TRBJ1-2, with D tentatively TRBD1 (6 bases). Germline V lookup: CDR1 MNHNY, CDR2 SVGAGI (reference sequence). Trimming left V 9 bases short and J 3 bases short, with 17 bases between. The CDR3 runs to 14 residues. This CDR3 reads CASSIIRQDYGYTF. In DNA, the CDR3 is TGTGCCAGTTCTATCATAAGACAGGACTATGGCTACACCTTC.

The chain couples TRBV30 to TRBJ1-2, with 9 bases matching TRBD1. This CDR3 is 15 amino acids long. Germline CDR1 GTSNPN, CDR2 SVGIG (reference sequence). V trimming: 3 bases; J trimming: 8 bases; junction bases outside the gene matches: 13. The CDR3 protein is CAWRWGQGVLGGYTF. In nucleotides, the CDR3 is TGTGCCTGGAGGTGGGGACAGGGAGTTTTAGGGGGCTACACCTTC.

The chain joins TRBV7-3 to TRBJ2-1; no clear D gene. CDR3 length equals 15 residues. The V gene lost 2 bases and the J gene lost 4 bases, with 12 bases spanning the gap. Germline CDR1 SGHTA, CDR2 FQGTGA. The CDR3, as DNA: TGTGCCAGCAGCTTACACAGAGAGACTTACAATGAGCAGTTCTTC. It yields the protein CASSLHRETYNEQFF.

The chain uses TRBV4-1 and TRBJ2-7; no firm D call. The CDR3 runs to 15 residues. Germline CDR1 reads MGHRA; CDR2 reads YSYEKL. V was clipped by 4 bases and J by 2 bases, with 15 bases between them. Here the CDR3 reads CASSRVTSGTYEQYF. CDR3 DNA: TGCGCCAGCAGCCGGGTAACCTCGGGTACCTACGAGCAGTACTTC.

This clonotype was counted between two and nine times. A much larger clone is a single base away; this may be a read error. This chain connects TRBV29-1 to TRBJ2-7, with D hard to call. This CDR3 spans 13 amino acids. With 4 bases removed from V and 7 bases from J, the gap between germline ends came to 17 bases. Germline assignment: CDR1 SQVTM and CDR2 ANQGSEA. CDR3 sequence reads: CSVAVNPLNEQYF. The CDR3 DNA reads TGCAGCGTTGCGGTCAACCCACTCAATGAGCAGTACTTC.

The chain links TRBV6-2 or TRBV6-3 to TRBJ2-1, with a weak D call TRBD1 (6 bases). Germline V gene sequence: CDR1 MNHEY, CDR2 SVGEGT. The V end lost 6 bases, the J end lost 2 bases, and 11 bases lay between the germline ends. The CDR3 consists of 14 residues. This CDR3 is CASRKGVTYNEQFF. In DNA, the CDR3 is TGTGCCAGCAGGAAGGGGGTGACCTACAATGAGCAGTTCTTC.